These 9 T cell receptor beta chains originate from one sample sequenced in a study of CD8 T cells in Susac syndrome. After extraction with the RNeasy kit, roughly 0.5 to 1 ug of the RNA was reverse transcribed using random hexamers. TCRdb reanalysed the immunoSEQ multiplex PCR reads using MiXCR and keeps one entry per CDR3 protein. The sample lists fewer than 70,000 distinct CDR3 sequences, approximately 95% occurring once. Sequencing used CD8+ T cells from PBMCs. The receptors derive from a human donor in good health.

This chain uses TRBV29-1 with TRBJ2-7; TRBD1 might be the D (6 bases). Germline V gene data show CDR1 as SQVTM and CDR2 as ANQGSEA. Trimming shortened V by 7 bases and J by 4 bases, and 17 bases separated the two germline ends. This CDR3 has 13 residues. The CDR3 bases are TGCAGCGCCCGGACAGTGAATCTGTACGAGCAGTACTTC. This gives the protein CSARTVNLYEQYF.

V usage is TRBV11-1 and J usage is TRBJ2-2; the match to TRBD1 covers 8 bases. The CDR3 is 14 amino acids. The junction had 5 bases not matched to a gene; V was cut back by 4 bases and J by 7 bases. Germline CDR1 reads SGHAT; CDR2 reads FQDESV (reference sequence). The CDR3 region is CASSYRGNHGELFF. The CDR3 coding sequence is TGTGCCAGCAGCTACAGGGGGAACCACGGGGAGCTGTTTTTT.

J is TRBJ1-5 and V is TRBV19, with D possibly being TRBD1 (6 bases). The germline V and J ends were trimmed by 5 bases and 1 base, with 15 bases remaining between them. Germline V CDR1 and CDR2: LNHDA, SQIVND (reference sequence). This CDR3 region has 16 residues. This chain's CDR3 is CASSLGGGGSNQPQHF. The CDR3 DNA sequence: TGTGCCAGTAGTTTAGGGGGGGGCGGGAGCAATCAGCCCCAGCATTTT.

This clonotype was counted a single time. The V gene is TRBV5-1, the J gene TRBJ2-7, with 11 nucleotides matching TRBD1. CDR3 size: 14 residues. V lost 2 bases to trimming and J lost 4 bases; unmatched junction nucleotides: 2. The germline V gene has CDR1 SGHRS and CDR2 YFSETQ. The CDR3, as DNA: TGCGCCAGCAGCTTCGGGACAGGGGGTTACGAGCAGTACGTC. This sequence encodes CASSFGTGGYEQYV.

The chain recombines TRBV19 with TRBJ1-1; unclear D gene. CDR3 length equals 13 residues. Looked up from germline, CDR1 is LNHDA and CDR2 is SQIVND (reference sequence). The V end lost 7 bases, the J end lost 3 bases, and 12 bases lay between the germline ends. The CDR3 DNA follows: TGTGCCAGTAAGCGCGTTTCGTACACTGAAGCTTTCTTT. It specifies CASKRVSYTEAFF.

The CDR3 bases are TGTGCCAGCAGCCAGGGGACAGGGGGCGTTTACGAGCAGTACTTC. Translation gives CASSQGTGGVYEQYF. The V call is TRBV3-1, the J call TRBJ2-7, with TRBD1 matching over 12 bases. Unmatched junction bases numbered 4, after V lost 3 bases and J lost 4 bases. Germline loops: CDR1 LGHDT, CDR2 YNNKEL (reference sequence). This CDR3 comprises 15 residues.

Remarks on this clonotype: One end of the junction varies from germline; a read error may be responsible. The chain combines TRBV4-2 with TRBJ2-5; weak D call: TRBD2 (5 bases). CDR3 length equals 16 residues. The V gene's germline CDR1 is LGHNA and CDR2 YNFKEQ. CDR3 DNA: TGTGCCAGCAACCAAGTTCAGCGGTCCTTTCAAGAGACCCAGTACTTC. Protein product: CASNQVQRSFQETQYF.

V and J are TRBV28 and TRBJ2-7, with 9 positions matching TRBD1. V was pared by 6 bases and J by 2 bases, with 11 bases of the junction left unmatched. Germline V gene lookup returns CDR1 MDHEN and CDR2 SYDVKM. The CDR3 is made up of 16 amino acids. CDR3 region: CASSSRWDRVAYEQYF. CDR3 coding DNA: TGTGCCAGCAGCTCGCGCTGGGACAGGGTCGCCTACGAGCAGTACTTC.

The gene calls are TRBV7-9 and TRBJ2-2, with D possibly being TRBD1 (5 bases). The CDR3 has 15 amino acids. V was cut by 6 bases and J by 2 bases, with 13 bases left in between. Germline V gives CDR1 SEHNR, CDR2 FQNEAQ (reference sequence). The CDR3 nucleotides are TGTGCCAGCAGTTTGGACACCACAAACACCGGGGAGCTGTTTTTT. It specifies CASSLDTTNTGELFF.